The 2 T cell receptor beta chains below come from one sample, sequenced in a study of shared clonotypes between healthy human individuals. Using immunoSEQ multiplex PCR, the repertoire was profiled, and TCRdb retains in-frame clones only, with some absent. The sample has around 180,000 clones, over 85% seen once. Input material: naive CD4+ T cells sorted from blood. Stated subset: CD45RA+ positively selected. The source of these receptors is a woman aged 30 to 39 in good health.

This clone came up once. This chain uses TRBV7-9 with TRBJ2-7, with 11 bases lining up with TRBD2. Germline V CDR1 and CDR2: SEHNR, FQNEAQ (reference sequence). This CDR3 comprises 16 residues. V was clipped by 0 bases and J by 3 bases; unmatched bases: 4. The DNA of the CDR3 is TGTGCCAGCAGCTTAGCGTCTAGCGGGAGGTACTACGAGCAGTACTTC. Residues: CASSLASSGRYYEQYF.

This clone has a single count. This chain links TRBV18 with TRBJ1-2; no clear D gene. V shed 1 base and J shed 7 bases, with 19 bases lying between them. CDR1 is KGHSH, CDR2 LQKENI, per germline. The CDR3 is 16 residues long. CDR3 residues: CASSPQDLGGNGGYTF. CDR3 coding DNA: TGTGCCAGCTCACCACAAGATCTGGGTGGAAATGGTGGCTACACCTTC.